Given below is one T cell receptor beta chain in context. This entry belongs to a study of blood T cells in healthy people across ages. This CDR3 is 17 amino acids long. Germline V gene data show CDR1 as SEHNR and CDR2 as FQNEAQ (reference sequence). V was clipped by 1 base and J by 0 bases, with 10 bases between them. A second PCR of roughly 7 to 11 cycles used a sample-barcoded 5' primer and a J-beta primer mix. Via MiXCR, TCRdb re-called the 5' RACE reads, giving one row per CDR3 protein. The data hold roughly 930,000 distinct CDR3 sequences, with roughly 48% observed a single time. This clonotype was obtained from a young man in good health. This sequence joins TRBV7-9 and TRBJ2-6; no reliable D call. Sequenced: blood. DNA of the CDR3: TGTGCCAGCAGCTTAGGAGATATCTACTCTGGGGCCAACGTCCTGACTTTC. Residues: CASSLGDIYSGANVLTF.